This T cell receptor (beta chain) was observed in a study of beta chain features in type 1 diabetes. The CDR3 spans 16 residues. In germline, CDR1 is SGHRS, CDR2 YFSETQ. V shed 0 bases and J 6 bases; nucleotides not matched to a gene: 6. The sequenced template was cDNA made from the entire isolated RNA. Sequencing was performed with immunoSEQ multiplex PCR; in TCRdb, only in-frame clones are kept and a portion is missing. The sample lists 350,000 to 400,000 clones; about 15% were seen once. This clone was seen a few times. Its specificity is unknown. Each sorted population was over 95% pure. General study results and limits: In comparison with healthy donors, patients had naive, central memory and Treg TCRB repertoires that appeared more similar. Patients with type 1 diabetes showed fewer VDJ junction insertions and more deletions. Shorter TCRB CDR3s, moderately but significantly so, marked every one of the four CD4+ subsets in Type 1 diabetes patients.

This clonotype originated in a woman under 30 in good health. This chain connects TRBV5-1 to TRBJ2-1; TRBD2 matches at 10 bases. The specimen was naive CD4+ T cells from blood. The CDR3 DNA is TGCGCCAGCAGCTTGGGGGCTAGCGGGAGACGCAATGAGCAGTTCTTC. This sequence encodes CASSLGASGRRNEQFF.